Below are 6 T cell receptor beta chains sequenced from a single sample in a study of OX40 agonist ivuxolimab in advanced cancers. This table comes from immunoSEQ multiplex PCR, and its TCRdb copy is limited to in-frame clones, with some not included. This sample yields some 90,000 clones, of which more than 75% are seen a single time; around 0.34% belongs to the top ten. Source: CD4+ or CD8+ T cells sorted from blood, taken in a trial of the OX40 agonist ivuxolimab. These receptor sequences come from an adult with an advanced solid tumor such as melanoma, head and neck, liver or kidney cancer.

The rearrangement joins TRBV27 to TRBJ2-7; 9 bases are a match to TRBD1. This CDR3 is 15 amino acids long. CDR1 and CDR2 (germline): MNHEY, SMNVEV (reference sequence). V dropped 6 bases and J dropped 5; count of bases not matched to a gene: 11. The CDR3 loop reads CASSPWGQGGNEQYF. CDR3 DNA sequence: TGTGCCAGCAGCCCCTGGGGACAGGGAGGGAACGAGCAGTACTTC.

V gene TRBV18 combines with J gene TRBJ1-3, with D maybe TRBD1 (6 bases). The CDR3 is 15 amino acids. Germline V gene lookup returns CDR1 KGHSH and CDR2 LQKENI. Trimming removed 3 bases at V and 0 bases at J, with 9 bases between. The CDR3 loop reads CASSPETGSGNTIYF. The DNA for the CDR3 is TGTGCCAGCTCACCCGAGACAGGCTCTGGAAACACCATATATTTT.

This sequence joins TRBV7-7 and TRBJ2-5; 8 bases align to TRBD1. Germline V lookup: CDR1 SSHAT, CDR2 FNYEAQ (reference sequence). The V gene end was trimmed by 2 bases and the J gene end by 4 bases; junction bases not matched to a gene: 6. There are 15 residues in the CDR3. The CDR3 DNA reads TGTGCCAGCAGCTTACAATCAGGGGGCGGAGAGACCCAGTACTTC. Translating it yields CASSLQSGGGETQYF.

This clone was observed a single time. J is TRBJ1-4 and V is TRBV5-1, with D uncertain. From germline, CDR1 is SGHRS and CDR2 YFSETQ. Trimming pared 2 bases from V and 0 bases from J, leaving 8 bases between. This CDR3 spans 15 amino acids. CDR3 bases: TGCGCCAGCAGCTTTGGCCGTGCAACTAATGAAAAACTGTTTTTT. Its translation is CASSFGRATNEKLFF.

The chain uses TRBV28 and TRBJ2-7; D ambiguous. The V gene lost 6 bases and the J gene lost 0 bases, with 12 bases spanning the gap. The germline CDR1 and CDR2 sequences are MDHEN and SYDVKM. The CDR3 runs 14 residues. The CDR3 is CASRYDRVSYEQYF. The CDR3 DNA is TGTGCCAGCAGGTACGACCGGGTCTCCTACGAGCAGTACTTC.

The CDR3 DNA follows: TGTGCCAGCAGGTCCGGGACTTTGAACACCGGGGAGCTGTTTTTT. It specifies CASRSGTLNTGELFF. The chain links TRBV7-3 to TRBJ2-2; D may be TRBD2 (6 bases). The CDR3 sequence is 15 residues long. V was cut by 6 bases and J by 1 base, with 12 bases left in between. CDR1 SGHTA and CDR2 FQGTGA come from the germline V gene. Together with reference TRBV7-3 and TRBJ2-2, the CDR3 gives the full variable domain: GAGVSQTPSNKVTEKGKYVELRCDPISGHTALYWYRQSLGQGPEFLIYFQGTGAADDSGLPNDRFFAVRPEGSVSTLKIQRTERGDSAVYLCASRSGTLNTGELFFGEGSRLTVL.